These 22 T cell receptor beta chains share one sample of origin, sequenced in a study of radiotherapy plus CTLA-4 blockade in lung cancer. Assay used: immunoSEQ multiplex PCR; TCRdb lists only in-frame clones, some missing. Of roughly 45,000 clones in the sample, 50% to 70% were seen once. The source material was peripheral blood, sampled from a patient treated with radiotherapy plus ipilimumab. The source of these receptors is a human donor with non-small cell lung cancer who had a partial response to radiotherapy plus ipilimumab.

This clone was detected a few times. The chain uses TRBV21-1 and TRBJ1-2; the DNA was not compared with TRBD1, the D call given in the table. TRBV21-1 is shown as a pseudogene. This CDR3 spans 16 amino acids. Here the CDR3 reads CASSKEGRGRNYGYTF. The CDR3 DNA reads TGTGCCAGCAGCAAAGAAGGAAGGGGCAGAAACTATGGCTACACCTTC.

The chain recombines TRBV5-6 with TRBJ1-5; D not resolved. Trimming removed 1 base at V and 5 bases at J, with 10 bases between. CDR1 is SGHDT and CDR2 is YYEEEE in the germline V gene. This CDR3 is built from 14 residues. The CDR3 sequence: CASSLSGPDQPQHF. The CDR3 coding sequence is TGTGCCAGCAGCTTGAGCGGTCCGGATCAGCCCCAGCATTTT. Supplemented by reference TRBV5-6 and TRBJ1-5, the full variable domain reads DAGVTQSPTHLIKTRGQQVTLRCSPKSGHDTVSWYQQALGQGPQFIFQYYEEEERQRGNFPDRFSGHQFPNYSSELNVNALLLGDSALYLCASSLSGPDQPQHFGDGTRLSIL.

The chain links TRBV6-5 to TRBJ2-1; TRBD2 agrees at 7 bases. V lost 0 bases, J lost 7 bases, and 3 bases stayed unmatched. Germline assignment: CDR1 MNHEY and CDR2 SVGAGI. This CDR3 comprises 14 residues. The CDR3 DNA sequence: TGTGCCAGCAGTTACTCGGGTAGCGGGAATGAGCAGTTCTTC. The encoded protein is CASSYSGSGNEQFF.

CDR3 coding DNA: TGTGCCAGCGCTTTCGCCTTGCCCGACTTTAAAACAGATACGCAGTATTTT. Its translation: CASAFALPDFKTDTQYF. This chain connects TRBV27 to TRBJ2-3; no clear D. V was clipped by 8 bases and J by 3 bases, with 24 bases between them. CDR1 is MNHEY and CDR2 is SMNVEV in the germline V gene (reference sequence). The CDR3 runs 17 residues.

In the case of this clone: A junction end diverges from the germline sequence, so it may reflect a read error. The chain has TRBV19 and TRBJ2-2, with D possibly being TRBD2 (6 bases). The length of the CDR3 is 15 residues. CDR1 LNHDA and CDR2 SQIVND come from the germline V gene (reference sequence). CDR3 in DNA: TGTGCCAGTAGCATCGGGACTGGGCACACCGGGGAGCCGTTTTTT. Translation: CASSIGTGHTGEPFF.

This clone has only a few counts. This chain joins TRBV15 and TRBJ2-7; 8 bases agree with TRBD1. The CDR3 consists of 15 residues. V shed 1 base and J 2 bases; nucleotides not matched to a gene: 4. Germline CDR1 is LNHNV and CDR2 is YYDKDF (reference sequence). In nucleotides, the CDR3 is TGTGCCACCAGCAGAGTCGGACAGGGCCCCTACGAGCAGTACTTC. It encodes CATSRVGQGPYEQYF.

The chain is built from TRBV7-9 and TRBJ1-1, with TRBD1 matching over 8 bases. Germline V lookup: CDR1 SEHNR, CDR2 FQNEAQ (reference sequence). After removal of 5 bases from V and 8 bases from J, the junction contained 10 bases not matched to a gene. The length of the CDR3 is 14 residues. CDR3 amino acids: CASSPQARDREAFF. In DNA form, the CDR3 reads TGTGCCAGCAGCCCACAGGCCCGGGACAGGGAAGCTTTCTTT.

The rearrangement links TRBV30 to TRBJ1-4; 9 positions agree with TRBD1. Germline V gene sequence: CDR1 GTSNPN, CDR2 SVGIG (reference sequence). The CDR3 consists of 17 residues. The J segment lost 6 bases and the V segment lost 3 bases, leaving 14 bases of the junction unmatched. The CDR3, as DNA: TGTGCCTGGAGCTCCGGGACAGGGTTTTCCTGGGATGAAAAACTGTTTTTT. Its translation: CAWSSGTGFSWDEKLFF.

V usage is TRBV9 and J usage is TRBJ1-1, with 9 bases that match TRBD1. The V gene's germline CDR1 is SGDLS and CDR2 YYNGEE. The CDR3 consists of 17 residues. J gave up 3 bases and V 4 bases, and 13 bases lay outside the gene matches. CDR3: CASSSGTGLMIDTEAFF. CDR3 nucleotide sequence: TGTGCCAGCAGCAGCGGGACAGGGCTTATGATCGACACTGAAGCTTTCTTT.

This clone was seen only a few times. The chain links TRBV19 to TRBJ1-3; no firm D call. Trimming left V 5 bases short and J 3 bases short, with 5 bases between. Germline V gives CDR1 LNHDA, CDR2 SQIVND (reference sequence). This CDR3 contains 12 residues. The CDR3 here is CASSSRGNTIYF. Here the CDR3 DNA reads TGTGCCAGTAGTTCCCGTGGAAACACCATATATTTT.

The chain couples TRBV4-3 to TRBJ2-5; no firm D call. Trimming cost V 4 bases and J 8 bases, with 14 bases left between them. The CDR3 length is 13 residues. The germline CDR1 and CDR2 sequences are LGHNA and YSLEER. The CDR3 reads CASSLGSDGTQYF. The DNA of the CDR3 is TGCGCCAGCAGCCTCGGCAGCGATGGAACCCAGTACTTC.

The V gene is TRBV7-2, the J gene TRBJ2-3; D is perhaps TRBD2 (7 bases). Germline V lookup: CDR1 SGHTA, CDR2 FQGNSA. CDR3 length: 16 residues. V lost 5 bases and J lost 2, with 17 bases in between. The CDR3 region has the DNA TGTGCCAGCAGCGGCGGGGGCGCGGGGTACACAGATACGCAGTATTTT. Its translation: CASSGGGAGYTDTQYF.

The chain links TRBV6-1 to TRBJ1-1; D call uncertain. The CDR3 sequence is 18 residues long. The V end was cut by 0 bases, the J end by 3 bases, with 20 bases between. CDR1 MNHNS and CDR2 SASEGT come from the germline V gene. The CDR3 DNA follows: TGTGCCAGCAGTGAAGCGGTGATAGTCCTGGGCGTTGACACTGAAGCTTTCTTT. Its protein product is CASSEAVIVLGVDTEAFF.

This chain uses TRBV5-4 with TRBJ2-1, with 10 bases identical to TRBD2. V lost 4 bases and J lost 9; bases outside the gene matches: 13. CDR3 length: 16 amino acids. CDR1 SGHNT and CDR2 YYREEE come from the germline V gene (reference sequence). CDR3 region: CASSELAGVARGEQFF. The DNA of the CDR3 is TGTGCCAGCAGCGAGCTAGCGGGAGTGGCGCGGGGTGAGCAGTTCTTC.

The chain combines TRBV5-4 with TRBJ2-1; D possibly corresponds to TRBD2 (7 bases). Germline CDR1 reads SGHNT; CDR2 reads YYREEE (reference sequence). V dropped 4 bases and J dropped 6 bases, with 17 bases sitting between them. The CDR3 has 15 residues. The CDR3 sequence is CASSRGRGKVNEQFF. CDR3 DNA: TGTGCCAGCAGCAGGGGGAGGGGTAAGGTCAATGAGCAGTTCTTC.

The chain links TRBV9 to TRBJ1-2; perhaps TRBD1 as D (6 bases). Germline CDR1 reads SGDLS; CDR2 reads YYNGEE. V was pared by 7 bases and J by 5 bases, with 12 bases between. This CDR3 contains 12 residues. The CDR3 loop is CASQGKRYGYTF. The CDR3 DNA reads as TGTGCCAGCCAGGGGAAGAGATATGGCTACACCTTC.

The gene calls are TRBV7-8 and TRBJ2-5, with a tentative D call TRBD2 (6 bases). Trimming left V 7 bases short and J 5 bases short, with 17 bases between. Germline V lookup: CDR1 SGHVS, CDR2 FQNEAQ. The CDR3 is 14 amino acids. The CDR3 region has the DNA TGTGCCAGCACCCTAGTGACTAGGAGGGAGACCCAGTACTTC. Encoded protein: CASTLVTRRETQYF.

The chain employs TRBV7-2 and TRBJ2-3, with D tentatively TRBD1 (7 bases). The CDR3 length is 13 residues. Trimming took off 3 bases at V and 5 bases at J, with 9 bases between the two ends. Germline V gene lookup returns CDR1 SGHTA and CDR2 FQGNSA. CDR3 coding DNA: TGTGCCAGCAGCTTGCAGGGGGGAGATACGCAGTATTTT. Its translation is CASSLQGGDTQYF.

As to this clone: A junction boundary mismatches the germline segment, possibly from a read error. The rearrangement uses TRBV7-7 and TRBJ2-7, with 14 bases lining up with TRBD2. Per the germline V gene, CDR1 is SSHAT and CDR2 is FNYEAQ (reference sequence). The CDR3 has 16 residues. The CDR3 is CASSPGTSGSGYEQYF. The CDR3 DNA is TGTGCTAGCAGCCCAGGGACTAGCGGGAGTGGCTACGAGCAGTACTTC.

This sequence joins TRBV6-5 and TRBJ2-7; 8 nucleotides align to TRBD1. V was pared by 5 bases and J by 3 bases, with 9 bases of the junction left unmatched. The germline gives CDR1 MNHEY, CDR2 SVGAGI. The CDR3 consists of 15 residues. The CDR3 nucleotides are TGTGCCAGCAGTCCCCGGACAGGGAGAAGCTACGAGCAGTACTTC. Its protein product is CASSPRTGRSYEQYF.

The chain is built from TRBV5-1 and TRBJ1-1; D perhaps matches TRBD1 (5 bases). The V end lost 0 bases, the J end lost 8 bases, and 14 bases lay between the germline ends. This CDR3 has 14 amino acids. Germline V gene lookup returns CDR1 SGHRS and CDR2 YFSETQ. The CDR3 sequence: CASSLGGVGWEAFF. DNA for the CDR3: TGCGCCAGCAGCTTGGGGGGGGTAGGTTGGGAAGCTTTCTTT.

The chain links TRBV14 to TRBJ2-7, with D perhaps matching TRBD1 (5 bases). Germline-derived CDR1 and CDR2 are SGHDN and FVKESK. This CDR3 has 13 residues. V was cut by 2 bases and J by 4 bases, with 9 bases left in between. The CDR3 DNA sequence: TGTGCCAGCAGCCAACTTCCAGGGTACGAGCAGTACTTC. Translating gives CASSQLPGYEQYF.